These T cell receptor beta chains were read from a single sample in a study of beta chain features in type 1 diabetes. The protocol was immunoSEQ multiplex PCR, while the TCRdb copy is restricted to in-frame clones and leaves out a portion. The sample yields about 230,000 clones, around 9.6% seen once. Sequenced: naive CD4+ T cells from blood. The receptors here all came from a woman in her late teens or twenties in good health. CDR3s include the opening cysteine and the closing phenylalanine or tryptophan. The D gene is left open where the match is weak. Clone size is stated in some rows and not others, as once, few, many or a class when expanded.

TRBV5-4,TRBJ2-7,NA,few,TGTGCCAGCAGCGTGGGAGCTGCTCCCTACGAGCAGTACTTC,CASSVGAAPYEQYF
TRBV7-9,TRBJ1-2,NA,few,TGTGCCAGCAGCCCCACAGGTACAGCCTTC,CASSPTGTAF
TRBV7-9,TRBJ2-7,TRBD2,many,TGTGCCAGCAGCCCCCAGGGAGGGTCCTACGAGCAGTACTTC,CASSPQGGSYEQYF
TRBV11-2,TRBJ2-1,TRBD2,few,TGTGCCAGCAGCATCCGCTCCGGTAGCGGGAGCTCCTACAATGAGCAGTTCTTC,CASSIRSGSGSSYNEQFF
TRBV18,TRBJ2-7,NA,few,TGTGCCAGCTCACCAAACAGGGATAACGAGCAGTACTTC,CASSPNRDNEQYF
TRBV25-1,TRBJ1-3,NA,NA,TGTGCCAGCAGTTCAGGAAACACCATATATTTT,CASSSGNTIYF
TRBV5-1,TRBJ1-1,NA,few,TGCGCCAGCCACCCGCGGGGGGGGGAAAACACTGAAGCTTTCTTT,CASHPRGGENTEAFF
TRBV2,TRBJ2-5,TRBD2,NA,TGTGCCAGCATGGGTAACGGGAGGGGGGAGACCCAGTACTTC,CASMGNGRGETQYF
TRBV27,TRBJ2-6,NA,NA,TGTGCCAGCAGTTTCCAGGGTCCTGGGGCCAACGTCCTGACTTTC,CASSFQGPGANVLTF
TRBV5-6,TRBJ1-1,TRBD1,NA,TGTGCCAGCAGCTTGGCAGGGGGCTCCACTGAAGCTTTCTTT,CASSLAGGSTEAFF
TRBV10-2,TRBJ1-5,NA,few,TGCGCCAGCAGTGGTGCAGGGAACAATCAGCCCCAGCATTTT,CASSGAGNNQPQHF
TRBV30,TRBJ1-3,NA,few,TGTGCCTGGACGGGGGGAAACACCATATATTTT,CAWTGGNTIYF
TRBV19,TRBJ2-5,NA,few,TGTGCCAGTAGTGGGCAGGGGGGAGAGACCCAGTACTTC,CASSGQGGETQYF
TRBV19,TRBJ2-4,TRBD2,few,TGTGCCAGTAGCCCGGGTGGATCTTTGCGGACTAGCGGACTAGCCAAAAACATTCAGTACTTC,CASSPGGSLRTSGLAKNIQYF
TRBV7-7,TRBJ2-3,NA,NA,TGTGCCAGCAGCTTAGCTGAGGGCCTCACAGATACGCAGTATTTT,CASSLAEGLTDTQYF
TRBV6-1,TRBJ1-4,TRBD1,few,TGTGCCAGCCGGGGACAGGGGGCAACTAATGAAAAACTGTTTTTT,CASRGQGATNEKLFF
TRBV6-6,TRBJ1-2,NA,few,TGTGCCAGCAGTCCTGGACAAGTCTATGGCTACACCTTC,CASSPGQVYGYTF
TRBV7-9,TRBJ1-2,NA,NA,TGTGCCAGCAGCTTAAGTGGTAGGAGAGGGAAATCTTATGGCTACACCTTC,CASSLSGRRGKSYGYTF
TRBV7-2,TRBJ2-1,NA,many,TGTGCCAGCAGCTTAGAGCGGGCCTCCTACAATGAGCAGTTCTTC,CASSLERASYNEQFF
TRBV30,TRBJ2-3,TRBD2,few,TGTGCCTGGAGTGTACTGACTAGCGGGAGGACAGATACGCAGTATTTT,CAWSVLTSGRTDTQYF
TRBV12-5,TRBJ2-1,NA,NA,TGTGCTAGTGGTTACCACACTTTGGGGCGCAATGAGCAGTTCTTC,CASGYHTLGRNEQFF
TRBV29-1,TRBJ2-7,TRBD1,few,TGCAGCGTGGGTCCGGGGACAGGGGTGTCCTACGAGCAGTACTTC,CSVGPGTGVSYEQYF
TRBV6-1,TRBJ1-1,NA,few,TGTGCCAGCAGTGAAGCGCTATCGGGGAGCGCTGAAGCTTTCTTT,CASSEALSGSAEAFF
TRBV28,TRBJ1-3,NA,few,TGTGCCAGCAGTCCCGAGGGGGTTGGTGGAAACACCATATATTTT,CASSPEGVGGNTIYF
TRBV30,TRBJ2-3,NA,few,TGTGCCTGGAATCTCGGGGCAGATACGCAGTATTTT,CAWNLGADTQYF
TRBV5-1,TRBJ2-3,NA,NA,TGCGCCAGCAGCGGGTGGGGCGATACGCAGTATTTT,CASSGWGDTQYF
TRBV6-6,TRBJ1-2,TRBD1,few,TGTGCCAGCAGGCTCCACAGGGGGGAGTATGGCTACACCTTC,CASRLHRGEYGYTF
TRBV18,TRBJ2-1,TRBD1,NA,TGTGCCAGCTCACCACCGCGGGACAGGCCTAACAATGAGCAGTTCTTC,CASSPPRDRPNNEQFF
TRBV6-6,TRBJ2-2,TRBD2,NA,TGTGCCAGCAGTTACCCGCTAGCGGGAGGGACCGGGGAGCTGTTTTTT,CASSYPLAGGTGELFF
TRBV7-9,TRBJ1-2,NA,NA,TGTGCCAGCAGCTTAGACAGATATGGCTACACCTTC,CASSLDRYGYTF
TRBV19,TRBJ2-1,TRBD2,NA,TGTGCCAGTAGTATTGGGCCGCCGGGACTAGCGGGAGATTGGGCTTACAATGAGCAGTTCTTC,CASSIGPPGLAGDWAYNEQFF
TRBV7-2,TRBJ2-1,NA,few,TGTGCCAGCAGCTCCACGACAGTATACAATGAGCAGTTCTTC,CASSSTTVYNEQFF
TRBV4-2,TRBJ2-1,TRBD2,many,TGTGCCAGCAGCCAAGACTCGGCGGGAGCGGTGTTCTTC,CASSQDSAGAVFF
TRBV5-1,TRBJ2-7,TRBD1,NA,TGCGCCAGCAGATGGGACAGGGCTTACGAGCAGTACTTC,CASRWDRAYEQYF
TRBV6-6,TRBJ2-1,NA,NA,TGTGCCAGCAGTTACTCGGACAGTCGTCTGAACAATGAGCAGTTCTTC,CASSYSDSRLNNEQFF
TRBV6-1,TRBJ1-3,NA,NA,TGTGCCAGCAGCCTTCAGGGGAGCTCTGGAAACACCATATATTTT,CASSLQGSSGNTIYF
TRBV5-4,TRBJ2-1,TRBD2,few,TGTGCCAGCAGCTTACCGGGACTAGCGGGAGAGAGGGAGCAGTTCTTC,CASSLPGLAGEREQFF